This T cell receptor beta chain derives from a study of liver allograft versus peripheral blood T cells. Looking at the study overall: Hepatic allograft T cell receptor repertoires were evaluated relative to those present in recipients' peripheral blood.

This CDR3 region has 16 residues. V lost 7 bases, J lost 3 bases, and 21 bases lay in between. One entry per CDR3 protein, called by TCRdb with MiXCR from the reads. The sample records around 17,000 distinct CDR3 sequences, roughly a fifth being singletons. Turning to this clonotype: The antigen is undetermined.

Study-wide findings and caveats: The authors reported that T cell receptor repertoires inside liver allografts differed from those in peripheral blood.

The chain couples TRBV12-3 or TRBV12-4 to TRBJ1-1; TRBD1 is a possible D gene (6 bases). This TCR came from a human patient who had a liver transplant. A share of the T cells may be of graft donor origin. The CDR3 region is CASTLGGWGQDTEAFF. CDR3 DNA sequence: TGTGCCAGCACACTCGGCGGTTGGGGGCAGGACACTGAAGCTTTCTTT.